A single sample is the source of the 18 T cell receptor beta chains below, sequenced in a study of patients and donors after allogeneic stem cell transplantation. TCRdb used MiXCR to reprocess the RT-PCR reads, holding one entry per CDR3 protein. The repertoire has some 960,000 distinct CDR3 sequences, more than 15% of them found once; the top ten carry around 6%. Sequenced input: blood, either unsorted or a sorted T cell fraction (not recorded which). These receptors came from a human donor who was either an allogeneic HSCT recipient or a stem cell or donor lymphocyte infusion donor (not recorded which). It is not recorded whose cells these are; they may come from a transplant donor.

V and J are TRBV7-2 and TRBJ1-2; unclear D gene. Per germline, CDR1 SGHTA and CDR2 FQGNSA. V was shortened by 3 bases and J by 14 bases, with 13 bases between the two germline ends. The CDR3 is 11 residues long. In DNA, the CDR3 is TGTGCCAGCAGCTTTCAGTTAGGAATGACCTTC. The encoded protein is CASSFQLGMTF.

The V gene is TRBV6-1, the J gene TRBJ1-1; TRBD1 is a possible D gene (5 bases). This CDR3 is built from 14 residues. CDR1 MNHNS and CDR2 SASEGT come from the germline V gene. Trimming cost V 6 bases and J 2 bases, with 13 bases left between them. CDR3 DNA: TGTGCCAGCAGACCGACAGCAGCCAACACTGAAGCTTTCTTT. Its protein product is CASRPTAANTEAFF.

This clonotype was seen a handful of times. V usage is TRBV11-2 and J usage is TRBJ2-7; 7 nucleotides agree with TRBD2. Per the germline V gene, CDR1 is SGHAT and CDR2 is FQNNGV. The CDR3 is 15 amino acids. The V segment lost 5 bases and the J segment 3 bases; nucleotides outside the gene matches: 10. DNA for the CDR3: TGTGCCAGCAGCCTATATGCGGGGGAGCGCTACGAGCAGTACTTC. Translating gives CASSLYAGERYEQYF.

The chain couples TRBV20-1 to TRBJ2-1; no clear D gene. The CDR3 is 13 residues long. Trimming stripped 6 bases from V and 0 bases from J, with 9 bases between. Per the germline V gene, CDR1 is DFQATT and CDR2 is SNEGSKA (reference sequence). CDR3 in DNA: TGCAGTGCCGCGATAGGCTCCTACAATGAGCAGTTCTTC. Translation: CSAAIGSYNEQFF.

The chain couples TRBV20-1 to TRBJ2-1, with TRBD2 matching over 11 bases. CDR1 and CDR2 from the germline V gene are DFQATT and SNEGSKA (reference sequence). The CDR3 length is 16 residues. Trimming took 1 base from V and 7 from J; bases not matched to a gene: 9. CDR3 DNA: TGCAGTGCTAGAGGCCAGGGACTAGCGGCCCGGAATGAGCAGTTCTTC. It specifies CSARGQGLAARNEQFF.

The chain links TRBV5-1 to TRBJ2-7, with D perhaps matching TRBD1 (7 bases). V shed 4 bases and J shed 2 bases, with 19 bases lying between them. CDR1 SGHRS and CDR2 YFSETQ come from the germline V gene. The CDR3 has 16 amino acids. As DNA, the CDR3 is TGCGCCAGCAGCACACGGCGGGACAGCTTCCCCTACGAGCAGTACTTC. Protein product: CASSTRRDSFPYEQYF.

This clonotype was seen a few times. The chain has TRBV29-1 and TRBJ2-7, with D uncertain. CDR1 and CDR2 (germline): SQVTM, ANQGSEA. Trimming removed 5 bases at V and 7 bases at J, with 15 bases between. The CDR3 contains 12 residues. The chain's CDR3 is CSVKGSAPEQYF. CDR3 coding DNA: TGCAGCGTTAAAGGCTCTGCCCCAGAGCAGTACTTC.

The rearrangement joins TRBV15 to TRBJ2-5; a possible D gene is TRBD1 (5 bases). Per the germline V gene, CDR1 is LNHNV and CDR2 is YYDKDF (reference sequence). Trimming stripped 4 bases from V and 2 bases from J, with 11 bases between. The length of the CDR3 is 14 residues. As DNA, the CDR3 is TGTGCCACCAGCATAGGGGCAGGGCAAGAGACCCAGTACTTC. This translates into CATSIGAGQETQYF.

The V and J genes are TRBV5-1 and TRBJ1-2; TRBD1 aligns across 9 bases. Looked up from germline, CDR1 is SGHRS and CDR2 is YFSETQ. With V trimmed by 3 bases and J by 4 bases, 13 bases remained unmatched. The CDR3 has 17 amino acids. For the CDR3, the DNA is TGCGCCAGCAGCTGGACCTCAACAGGGGGCTACAGCTATGGCTACACCTTC. Residues: CASSWTSTGGYSYGYTF.

This clonotype was observed a few times. The CDR3 coding sequence is TGTGCCAGCAGCGTAGAGGACAGGGCGTCGGTCTACGAGCAGTACTTC. Translating gives CASSVEDRASVYEQYF. V gene TRBV9 combines with J gene TRBJ2-7; TRBD1 matches at 8 bases. Germline trimming cut 0 bases from V and 3 bases from J; bases unmatched to any gene: 8. Germline values: CDR1 SGDLS, CDR2 YYNGEE. This CDR3 is 16 amino acids long.

The chain recombines TRBV5-5 with TRBJ1-5; D not resolved. V was pared by 6 bases and J by 1 base, with 14 bases between. CDR3 length: 15 amino acids. CDR1 and CDR2 (germline): SGHKS, YYEKEE (reference sequence). CDR3 coding DNA: TGTGCCAGCAATCCTTCGGGAGAGAGCAATCAGCCCCAGCATTTT. Protein product: CASNPSGESNQPQHF.

This sequence joins TRBV5-1 and TRBJ1-2; TRBD1 matches 10 bases. Germline loops: CDR1 SGHRS, CDR2 YFSETQ. V lost 4 bases, J lost 7 bases, and 7 bases stayed unmatched. The CDR3 covers 14 residues. CDR3 residues: CASSMTGGAGGYTF. The CDR3 nucleotides are TGCGCCAGCAGCATGACAGGGGGCGCAGGTGGCTACACCTTC.

This clonotype has only a few counts. The gene calls are TRBV11-2 and TRBJ1-6; D remains unclear. Per the germline V gene, CDR1 is SGHAT and CDR2 is FQNNGV. The CDR3 runs to 11 residues. V lost 5 bases to trimming and J lost 10 bases, with 6 bases between them. The CDR3 protein is CASSPSSPLHF. The CDR3, as DNA: TGTGCCAGCAGCCCCTCGTCACCCCTCCACTTT.

This clonotype has more than one count but fewer than ten. The V and J genes are TRBV6-1 and TRBJ2-7; D tentatively reads TRBD1 or TRBD2 (5 bases each). Germline V gene sequence: CDR1 MNHNS, CDR2 SASEGT. The V and J ends lost 2 bases and 2 bases respectively, with 10 bases between them. This CDR3 spans 14 amino acids. CDR3 bases: TGTGCCAGCAGTGAATACGGGACCCCCTACGAGCAGTACTTC. Translation gives CASSEYGTPYEQYF.

The chain joins TRBV12-3 or TRBV12-4 to TRBJ2-5; D might be TRBD2 (6 bases). This CDR3 region has 13 residues. The V end was cut by 6 bases, the J end by 7 bases, with 15 bases between. CDR3 sequence (DNA): TGTGCCAGCAGCCGGGACTTCCGGGGGACCCAGTACTTC. Translation: CASSRDFRGTQYF.

The chain links TRBV19 to TRBJ2-1; 9 bases agree with TRBD1. The CDR3 sequence is 13 residues long. V lost 10 bases to trimming and J lost 4 bases; unmatched junction nucleotides: 5. CDR1 and CDR2 (germline): LNHDA, SQIVND (reference sequence). The CDR3 here is CATGQGRYNEQFF. For the CDR3, the DNA is TGTGCCACCGGACAGGGGAGATACAATGAGCAGTTCTTC.

The chain recombines TRBV14 with TRBJ1-5; no clear D gene. CDR3 size: 15 residues. Germline-derived CDR1 and CDR2 are SGHDN and FVKESK. V was cut by 1 base and J by 3 bases, with 10 bases left in between. The CDR3 sequence is CASSQVTVDNQPQHF. CDR3 nucleotide sequence: TGTGCCAGCAGCCAAGTCACAGTAGACAATCAGCCCCAGCATTTT.

This clonotype was counted only a few times. The V call is TRBV11-2, the J call TRBJ1-3, with D tentatively TRBD1 (5 bases). V was pared by 2 bases and J by 4 bases, with 15 bases between. CDR3 size: 16 residues. Germline V lookup: CDR1 SGHAT, CDR2 FQNNGV. For the CDR3, the DNA is TGTGCCAGCAGCTTACGCCGGGAGGGGTTAGGAAACACCATATATTTT. It yields the protein CASSLRREGLGNTIYF.